This T cell receptor beta chain came from a study of T cell repertoires in cytomegalovirus infection. Study-level results: HLA-C-restricted CMV clonotypes gave the most frequent clonotype in two of eight donors.

This clonotype was seen a few times. Its antigen is currently unknown. The CDR3 consists of 15 residues. CDR1 MGHRA and CDR2 YSYEKL come from the germline V gene. Unmatched junction bases numbered 9, after V lost 2 bases and J lost 13 bases. Using its own MiXCR run on the reads, TCRdb lists one record per CDR3 protein. This sample yields approximately 120,000 distinct CDR3 sequences, of which approximately 28% are seen a single time; 80% to 85% belongs to the top ten. The J gene is TRBJ1-6, the V gene TRBV4-1, with TRBD1 matching over 9 bases. The sample here was CD8+ T cells from cultured PBMCs, taken from culture after CMV antigen stimulation. The receptor was derived from a human donor in good health (CMV status not recorded). Some clones in this sample may be carry-over from other donors' samples. Here the CDR3 reads CASSQRGQGPFPLHF. The CDR3 nucleotides are TGCGCCAGCAGCCAACGGGGACAGGGACCCTTTCCCCTCCACTTT.